The 23 T cell receptor beta chains below come from one sample, sequenced in a study of long-term antiretroviral therapy in people with HIV. immunoSEQ v3.0 was run at survey level. TCRdb's table, derived via immunoSEQ multiplex PCR, lists solely in-frame clones and lacks some. The repertoire has about 30,000 clones, over 85% of them found once; the top ten carry 5.5% to 7%. The sample consisted of unsorted PBMCs, taken roughly 6.3 years after starting antiretroviral therapy. Every receptor here comes from a woman between 40 and 50 years old with HIV.

The chain joins TRBV7-2 to TRBJ2-5; D tentatively reads TRBD1 or TRBD2 (5 bases each). Trimming left V 4 bases short and J 1 base short, with 7 bases between. CDR3 size: 13 residues. Germline CDR1 and CDR2: SGHTA and FQGNSA. DNA of the CDR3: TGTGCCAGCAGCTCCGGGGCCCAAGAGACCCAGTACTTC. This gives the protein CASSSGAQETQYF.

The chain carries TRBV7-2 and TRBJ1-1, with D hard to call. CDR1 is SGHTA and CDR2 is FQGNSA in the germline V gene. V was pared by 0 bases and J by 0 bases, with 8 bases between. The CDR3 is 15 residues long. The CDR3 protein is CASSLAGSMNTEAFF. The CDR3 nucleotides are TGTGCCAGCAGCTTAGCAGGATCCATGAACACTGAAGCTTTCTTT.

V gene TRBV4-3 combines with J gene TRBJ2-3, with 10 bases that match TRBD1. The germline V gene has CDR1 LGHNA and CDR2 YSLEER. The CDR3 has 17 amino acids. J lost 7 bases, V lost 1 base, and 11 bases had no gene match. CDR3 residues: CASSQATGTGVQNTQYF. In nucleotides, the CDR3 is TGCGCCAGCAGCCAAGCAACCGGGACAGGGGTGCAAAATACGCAGTATTTT.

This chain connects TRBV7-9 to TRBJ2-5, with TRBD2 matching 7 bases. The germline V gene has CDR1 SEHNR and CDR2 FQNEAQ (reference sequence). V lost 2 bases and J lost 2; bases outside the gene matches: 5. This CDR3 has 15 amino acids. CDR3 amino acids: CASSLPRGDQETQYF. In DNA form, the CDR3 reads TGTGCCAGCAGCTTACCCCGGGGGGATCAAGAGACCCAGTACTTC.

The chain has TRBV27 and TRBJ1-2; D is unresolved. There are 13 residues in the CDR3. Germline V gene sequence: CDR1 MNHEY, CDR2 SMNVEV (reference sequence). The ends were cut back, 3 bases at V and 0 bases at J, with 5 bases in the middle. The CDR3: CASSLKTNYGYTF. In nucleotides, the CDR3 is TGTGCCAGCAGTTTGAAGACTAACTATGGCTACACCTTC.

V and J are TRBV6-5 and TRBJ2-1; TRBD2 matches at 9 bases. The ends lost 7 bases at V and 9 bases at J; junction bases unmatched: 7. Germline V gene lookup returns CDR1 MNHEY and CDR2 SVGAGI. The CDR3 is 13 residues long. This CDR3 is CASTRAGGSEQFF. CDR3 in DNA: TGTGCCAGCACGAGAGCGGGGGGTTCTGAGCAGTTCTTC.

V usage is TRBV30 and J usage is TRBJ1-1, with 7 bases that match TRBD1. The CDR3 is made up of 14 amino acids. Germline loops: CDR1 GTSNPN, CDR2 SVGIG (reference sequence). Trimming cost V 7 bases and J 4 bases; bases outside gene matches: 12. The CDR3 region has the DNA TGTGCCTTATCCAGGCAGGGGGTTGTCACTGAAGCTTTCTTT. Amino acids: CALSRQGVVTEAFF.

The V and J genes are TRBV29-1 and TRBJ2-4; tentatively, D is TRBD2 (5 bases). V was cut by 5 bases and J by 0 bases, with 8 bases left in between. Germline V CDR1 and CDR2: SQVTM, ANQGSEA. The CDR3 length is 13 residues. This CDR3 reads CSVRRLAKNIQYF. CDR3 in DNA: TGCAGCGTTCGGAGGCTAGCCAAAAACATTCAGTACTTC.

The genes are TRBV7-2 and TRBJ2-1; D gene ambiguous. Germline assignment: CDR1 SGHTA and CDR2 FQGNSA. V was pared by 6 bases and J by 7 bases, with 16 bases between. This CDR3 contains 14 residues. This CDR3 is CASRRPTAENEQFF. DNA of the CDR3: TGTGCCAGCAGACGGCCCACCGCCGAGAATGAGCAGTTCTTC.

This chain uses TRBV6-5 with TRBJ1-2; TRBD1 agrees at 11 bases. Trimming removed 6 bases from V and 8 bases from J; junction bases left unmatched: 8. Germline V gives CDR1 MNHEY, CDR2 SVGAGI. CDR3 length: 14 residues. CDR3 residues: CASRSGQGARGYTF. The CDR3 coding sequence is TGTGCCAGCAGGTCCGGACAGGGGGCAAGGGGCTACACCTTC.

The rearrangement links TRBV29-1 to TRBJ2-5; TRBD2 matches 7 bases. From germline, CDR1 is SQVTM and CDR2 ANQGSEA. CDR3 length equals 12 residues. V lost 6 bases to trimming and J lost 2 bases; unmatched junction nucleotides: 3. The DNA for the CDR3 is TGCAGCGTGGGGGGACTACAAGAGACCCAGTACTTC. This encodes CSVGGLQETQYF.

The chain carries TRBV7-8 and TRBJ2-7; weak D call: TRBD2 (6 bases). Per germline, CDR1 SGHVS and CDR2 FQNEAQ. The CDR3 runs 18 residues. With 2 bases removed from V and 1 base from J, the gap between germline ends came to 21 bases. The CDR3 coding sequence is TGTGCCAGCAGCTTAAGGTCGGGGGACTCCGCCGTATCCTACGAGCAGTACTTC. Its translation: CASSLRSGDSAVSYEQYF.

This clone was observed a single time. The chain has TRBV19 and TRBJ2-5, with a weak D call TRBD2 (5 bases). V lost 5 bases to trimming and J lost 5 bases, with 18 bases between them. The CDR3 covers 15 residues. The V gene's germline CDR1 is LNHDA and CDR2 SQIVND (reference sequence). CDR3: CASSSSEAVGETQYF. The CDR3 DNA follows: TGTGCCAGTAGTTCGTCGGAGGCCGTCGGGGAGACCCAGTACTTC.

The V gene is TRBV15, the J gene TRBJ1-4; no reliable D call. This CDR3 region has 13 residues. Germline V gene sequence: CDR1 LNHNV, CDR2 YYDKDF (reference sequence). With 2 bases removed from V and 8 bases from J, the gap between germline ends came to 9 bases. In nucleotides, the CDR3 is TGTGCCACCAGCAGACCCGATCGAGAAAAACTGTTTTTT. It translates to CATSRPDREKLFF.

The chain joins TRBV19 to TRBJ1-5; D not resolved. Between the trimmed V and J ends, which lost 8 bases and 7 bases, there was a span of 15 bases. Germline V lookup: CDR1 LNHDA, CDR2 SQIVND (reference sequence). The CDR3 is 13 residues long. CDR3 sequence: CASAFSADQPQHF. CDR3 nucleotide sequence: TGTGCCAGTGCATTTTCGGCAGACCAGCCCCAGCATTTT.

This chain uses TRBV7-8 with TRBJ1-5; weak D call: TRBD1 (5 bases). The CDR3 is 16 amino acids. In germline, CDR1 is SGHVS, CDR2 FQNEAQ. Trimming removed 3 bases from V and 0 bases from J, with 12 bases in between. The CDR3 loop reads CASSFQGGDSNQPQHF. DNA for the CDR3: TGTGCCAGCAGCTTTCAGGGTGGGGATAGCAATCAGCCCCAGCATTTT.

The J gene is TRBJ2-7, the V gene TRBV12-5, with no clear D. The CDR3 is made up of 14 amino acids. Germline loops: CDR1 LGHNT, CDR2 FRNRAP. V lost 2 bases and J lost 2, with 10 bases in between. CDR3 sequence (DNA): TGTGCTAGTGGTTTGAATTTCAACACCTACGAGCAGTACTTC. It is translated as CASGLNFNTYEQYF.

This chain links TRBV6-1 with TRBJ1-1; tentative D call: TRBD1 (6 bases). The V gene's germline CDR1 is MNHNS and CDR2 SASEGT. This CDR3 region has 16 residues. The ends were cut back, 4 bases at V and 1 base at J, with 16 bases in the middle. Here the CDR3 reads CASSASRGGRNTEAFF. The CDR3 nucleotides are TGTGCCAGCAGTGCTAGCCGGGGGGGGCGGAACACTGAAGCTTTCTTT.

The chain combines TRBV25-1 with TRBJ1-6; TRBD1 is a possible D gene (6 bases). This CDR3 has 15 residues. V was pared by 3 bases and J by 7 bases, with 13 bases between. The V gene's germline CDR1 is MGHDK and CDR2 SYGVNS. CDR3 amino acids: CASSEGARSNSPLHF. In nucleotides, the CDR3 is TGTGCCAGCAGTGAGGGGGCGCGGTCCAATTCACCCCTCCACTTT.

This chain links TRBV18 with TRBJ1-1; D not resolved. Germline V lookup: CDR1 KGHSH, CDR2 LQKENI. CDR3 size: 13 residues. V gave up 2 bases and J gave up 1 base, with 5 bases separating them. The CDR3 sequence: CASSPMANTEAFF. CDR3 DNA: TGTGCCAGCTCACCAATGGCGAACACTGAAGCTTTCTTT.

The J gene is TRBJ1-1, the V gene TRBV5-1; tentative D call: TRBD1 (5 bases). This CDR3 has 16 residues. Per the germline V gene, CDR1 is SGHRS and CDR2 is YFSETQ. V was pared by 0 bases and J by 1 base, with 13 bases between. In DNA, the CDR3 is TGCGCCAGCAGCTTGGCCGGGGCTGCGGGGAACACTGAAGCTTTCTTT. It specifies CASSLAGAAGNTEAFF.

This clone was seen once. The chain carries TRBV4-3 and TRBJ1-4; a weak D match, TRBD1 (6 bases). V shed 1 base and J shed 3 bases, with 12 bases lying between them. The length of the CDR3 is 16 residues. In germline, CDR1 is LGHNA, CDR2 YSLEER. This CDR3 is CASSQVYRGSNEKLFF. CDR3 coding DNA: TGCGCCAGCAGCCAAGTTTATAGGGGGTCTAATGAAAAACTGTTTTTT.

This chain connects TRBV10-3 to TRBJ1-1, with 8 bases matching TRBD1. The CDR3 runs 11 residues. The ends lost 10 bases at V and 4 bases at J; junction bases unmatched: 2. Germline CDR1 ENHRY, CDR2 SYGVKD. The CDR3 spells CASTGGTEAFF. The CDR3 nucleotides read TGTGCCAGCACAGGGGGCACTGAAGCTTTCTTT.